Presented here are 32 T cell receptor beta chains from one specimen sequenced in a study of T-cell reconstitution after alpha-beta-depleted transplantation in children. Preparation of the TCRbeta library was carried out with unique molecular identifiers. TCRdb used MiXCR to reprocess the PCR reads, holding one entry per CDR3 protein. The repertoire has roughly 350,000 distinct CDR3 sequences, around 15% of them found once; the top ten carry about 41%. Sequenced material: PBMCs, mostly from graft donor cells, taken 360 days after TCRalphabeta/CD19-depleted stem cell transplant. The receptors derive from a male patient between 2 and 10 years old who had a stem cell transplant for acute lymphoblastic leukemia, so the T cells may come from the graft donor.

This clonotype has a handful of counts. The V call is TRBV9, the J call TRBJ2-1; 9 nucleotides align to TRBD2. V gave up 3 bases and J gave up 8 bases; unmatched junction bases: 6. The CDR3 spans 14 residues. The germline CDR1 and CDR2 sequences are SGDLS and YYNGEE. This CDR3 reads CASSDGTSFYEQFF. For the CDR3, the DNA is TGTGCCAGCAGCGACGGGACTAGCTTCTATGAGCAGTTCTTC.

This clonotype was seen only a few times. The chain recombines TRBV7-3 with TRBJ2-2; 10 nucleotides align to TRBD2. The V segment lost 4 bases and the J segment 2 bases; nucleotides outside the gene matches: 4. The CDR3 consists of 16 residues. Looked up from germline, CDR1 is SGHTA and CDR2 is FQGTGA. CDR3 bases: TGTGCCAGCAGCTCTAGCGGGAGTGGAAACACCGGGGAGCTGTTTTTT. This codes for CASSSSGSGNTGELFF.

The V call is TRBV28, the J call TRBJ2-1; 11 nucleotides agree with TRBD2. J gave up 8 bases and V 6 bases, and 6 bases lay outside the gene matches. The germline V gene encodes CDR1 MDHEN and CDR2 SYDVKM. The CDR3 is 14 amino acids. CDR3 nucleotides: TGTGCCAGCAGCCCGGGACTAGCGGATTATGAGCAGTTCTTC. Its protein is CASSPGLADYEQFF.

There are many counts of this clonotype. This rearrangement joins TRBV29-1 to TRBJ2-2, with D tentatively TRBD2 (6 bases). V dropped 6 bases and J dropped 2 bases, with 13 bases sitting between them. Germline CDR1 is SQVTM and CDR2 is ANQGSEA. The CDR3 extends over 14 amino acids. The CDR3 region has the DNA TGCAGCGTGTTCCGGGACTCTAACACCGGGGAGCTGTTTTTT. It is translated as CSVFRDSNTGELFF.

This clonotype was picked up a small number of times. The chain has TRBV7-9 and TRBJ2-7, with 7 bases aligning to TRBD2. J was trimmed by 7 bases and V by 7 bases; bases with no gene match: 10. The CDR3 covers 13 residues. The V gene's germline CDR1 is SEHNR and CDR2 FQNEAQ (reference sequence). CDR3 nucleotides: TGTGCCAGCACCCTCTGGAGCGGGACTGAGCAGTACTTC. This translates into CASTLWSGTEQYF.

The chain couples TRBV27 to TRBJ2-7, with TRBD1 matching 9 bases. This CDR3 comprises 14 residues. The V gene's germline CDR1 is MNHEY and CDR2 SMNVEV (reference sequence). After removal of 4 bases from V and 3 bases from J, the junction contained 4 bases not matched to a gene. CDR3 nucleotides: TGTGCCAGCAGTTACGGACAGGGGAACTACGAGCAGTACTTC. It specifies CASSYGQGNYEQYF.

The rearrangement uses TRBV25-1 and TRBJ1-2; no clear D. CDR3 length equals 13 residues. Per germline, CDR1 MGHDK and CDR2 SYGVNS. V was clipped by 7 bases and J by 1 base, with 10 bases between them. The CDR3 here is CASTRGFNYGYTF. CDR3 nucleotide sequence: TGTGCCAGCACCCGAGGGTTTAACTATGGCTACACCTTC.

V is TRBV12-3 or TRBV12-4 and J is TRBJ2-1; 9 positions match TRBD2. Trimming removed 6 bases from V and 10 bases from J; junction bases left unmatched: 13. The CDR3 has 15 amino acids. Here the CDR3 reads CASSPSSGVWPEQFF. In nucleotides, the CDR3 is TGTGCCAGCAGCCCTTCTAGCGGGGTATGGCCAGAGCAGTTCTTC.

The DNA of the CDR3 is TGTGCCAGCAGTCCCACGAGGGCCGGGGACAATGAGCAGTTCTTC. Its protein is CASSPTRAGDNEQFF. This chain uses TRBV12-3 or TRBV12-4 with TRBJ2-1, with D perhaps TRBD2 (5 bases). CDR3 size: 15 residues. Deletions cut 5 bases from V and 5 bases from J, with 16 bases between.

This clonotype was picked up a small number of times. The chain joins TRBV4-2 to TRBJ2-5; TRBD1 or TRBD2 may be the D gene (6 bases each). This CDR3 region has 14 residues. Germline V gene data show CDR1 as LGHNA and CDR2 as YNFKEQ. Trimming took 10 bases from V and 5 from J, leaving 20 bases between them. The CDR3 loop reads CATRSGGSEETQYF. The CDR3 nucleotides are TGTGCCACCAGATCCGGGGGCTCGGAGGAGACCCAGTACTTC.

The chain is built from TRBV4-2 and TRBJ2-3; the D call may be TRBD1 or TRBD2 (6 bases each). This CDR3 is 15 amino acids long. In germline, CDR1 is LGHNA, CDR2 YNFKEQ. V lost 1 base, J lost 6 bases, and 14 bases lay in between. The DNA of the CDR3 is TGTGCCAGCAGCCAAGCCCACCGGGGGCTCGATACGCAGTATTTT. This sequence encodes CASSQAHRGLDTQYF.

The chain joins TRBV27 to TRBJ2-1; possible D gene TRBD2, 7 bases. Per germline, CDR1 MNHEY and CDR2 SMNVEV (reference sequence). The CDR3 is made up of 12 amino acids. The V and J ends lost 2 bases and 13 bases respectively, with 12 bases between them. The CDR3 region has the DNA TGTGCCAGCAGTTTAAGGGGGGGGCAACAGTTCTTC. This codes for CASSLRGGQQFF.

The chain links TRBV4-1 to TRBJ2-7, with 10 bases aligning to TRBD1. V was clipped by 6 bases and J by 3 bases; unmatched bases: 8. CDR3 length equals 15 residues. Germline V CDR1 and CDR2: MGHRA, YSYEKL. The CDR3 is CASSREGTGVYEQYF. The CDR3, as DNA: TGCGCCAGCAGTCGTGAGGGGACAGGGGTCTACGAGCAGTACTTC.

This rearrangement joins TRBV7-2 to TRBJ1-5; no reliable D call. Germline loops: CDR1 SGHTA, CDR2 FQGNSA. The CDR3 is 15 residues long. Trimming stripped 3 bases from V and 0 bases from J, with 9 bases between. This CDR3 is CASSFTPYSNQPQHF. CDR3 nucleotides: TGTGCCAGCAGCTTTACGCCTTATAGCAATCAGCCCCAGCATTTT.

The rearrangement joins TRBV12-3 or TRBV12-4 to TRBJ2-1; no clear D. The V and J ends lost 6 bases and 2 bases respectively, with 14 bases between them. The CDR3 totals 15 residues. This CDR3 is CASSLDLRAYNEQFF. CDR3 sequence (DNA): TGTGCCAGCAGCCTTGACCTCCGGGCCTACAATGAGCAGTTCTTC.

This chain uses TRBV11-2 with TRBJ2-3; D tentatively fits TRBD1 or TRBD2 (5 bases each). Trimming pared 6 bases from V and 0 bases from J, leaving 16 bases between. The CDR3 runs 16 residues. Germline loops: CDR1 SGHAT, CDR2 FQNNGV. The CDR3 sequence: CASSGAGVPSTDTQYF. CDR3 in DNA: TGTGCCAGCAGTGGGGCGGGTGTCCCTAGCACAGATACGCAGTATTTT.

This clonotype was found a few times. This chain uses TRBV3-1 with TRBJ1-3, with D maybe TRBD1 (5 bases). The germline V gene has CDR1 LGHDT and CDR2 YNNKEL (reference sequence). V was cut by 3 bases and J by 1 base, with 7 bases left in between. The CDR3 is made up of 14 amino acids. This chain's CDR3 is CASSQTDSGNTIYF. CDR3 bases: TGTGCCAGCAGCCAGACAGATTCTGGAAACACCATATATTTT.

This clonotype was detected a few times. The chain combines TRBV5-6 with TRBJ2-5; 9 nucleotides align to TRBD2. The CDR3 has 13 residues. V dropped 1 base and J dropped 12; count of bases not matched to a gene: 7. Germline CDR1 is SGHDT and CDR2 is YYEEEE. The CDR3 spells CASSLKGLAREYF. The CDR3 DNA is TGTGCCAGCAGCTTGAAGGGACTAGCAAGGGAGTACTTC.

This clonotype was seen a few times. This chain connects TRBV6-5 to TRBJ2-7, with D uncertain. The CDR3 spans 14 residues. The V gene's germline CDR1 is MNHEY and CDR2 SVGAGI. V was clipped by 5 bases and J by 0 bases, with 11 bases between them. The CDR3 here is CASSIEWSSYEQYF. The CDR3 nucleotides are TGTGCCAGCAGTATCGAATGGAGCTCCTACGAGCAGTACTTC.

This clonotype was detected many times. Here the CDR3 reads CASQISKPGDGQLAKNIQYF. CDR3 nucleotide sequence: TGTGCCAGCCAAATTTCAAAACCCGGGGACGGACAGCTAGCCAAAAACATTCAGTACTTC. V and J are TRBV12-3 or TRBV12-4 and TRBJ2-4; D perhaps matches TRBD1 (6 bases). Trimming cost V 8 bases and J 0 bases, with 29 bases left between them. The CDR3 length is 20 residues.

The gene calls are TRBV11-3 and TRBJ1-5; 7 positions agree with TRBD1. CDR1 is SGHNT and CDR2 is YENEEA in the germline V gene. The V segment lost 5 bases and the J segment 0 bases; nucleotides outside the gene matches: 7. The CDR3 is 16 amino acids. The CDR3: CASSTDRAYSNQPQHF. In DNA form, the CDR3 reads TGTGCCAGCAGCACAGACAGGGCATATAGCAATCAGCCCCAGCATTTT.

This clonotype was seen at least ten times. The chain joins TRBV15 to TRBJ2-5; D is perhaps TRBD1 or TRBD2 (5 bases each). CDR1 is LNHNV, CDR2 YYDKDF, per germline (reference sequence). CDR3 length: 16 residues. V was shortened by 1 base and J by 5 bases, with 17 bases between the two germline ends. The CDR3 sequence: CATSRVSARAGETQYF. CDR3 DNA: TGTGCCACCAGCAGAGTTTCCGCCAGGGCGGGCGAGACCCAGTACTTC.

This clonotype has only a few counts. This sequence joins TRBV5-1 and TRBJ2-1; possibly TRBD2 for D (6 bases). This CDR3 contains 19 residues. Trimming removed 2 bases at V and 3 bases at J, with 24 bases between. Germline values: CDR1 SGHRS, CDR2 YFSETQ. The CDR3 DNA is TGCGCCAGCAGCTTTTACGACTCTAGACTAGGCGGGATCTACAATGAGCAGTTCTTC. Translation: CASSFYDSRLGGIYNEQFF. Full variable domain (missing parts from reference TRBV5-1 and TRBJ2-1): KAGVTQTPRYLIKTRGQQVTLSCSPISGHRSVSWYQQTPGQGLQFLFEYFSETQRNKGNFPGRFSGRQFSNSRSEMNVSTLELGDSALYLCASSFYDSRLGGIYNEQFFGPGTRLTVL.

The chain couples TRBV25-1 to TRBJ2-2, with 7 bases aligning to TRBD1. Germline V gene lookup returns CDR1 MGHDK and CDR2 SYGVNS. The CDR3 has 15 amino acids. The ends lost 4 bases at V and 4 bases at J; junction bases unmatched: 6. CDR3 loop: CASSGWDSSTGELFF. The CDR3 DNA is TGTGCCAGCAGTGGGTGGGACAGCAGCACCGGGGAGCTGTTTTTT.

This clonotype came up many times. The chain couples TRBV12-3 or TRBV12-4 to TRBJ2-4; D gene uncertain. The CDR3 runs to 18 residues. The V and J ends lost 6 bases and 6 bases respectively, with 27 bases between them. This CDR3 is CASSRTPDGSRIRNIQYF. DNA for the CDR3: TGTGCCAGCAGCCGAACCCCGGACGGTTCGAGAATAAGAAACATTCAGTACTTC.

V gene TRBV6-1 combines with J gene TRBJ2-1, with 7 nucleotides matching TRBD1. Unmatched junction bases numbered 9, after V lost 3 bases and J lost 4 bases. The CDR3 is 16 amino acids. The germline gives CDR1 MNHNS, CDR2 SASEGT. As DNA, the CDR3 is TGTGCCAGCAGTGACGGGGACAGTAGGGTTTACAATGAGCAGTTCTTC. Its protein is CASSDGDSRVYNEQFF.

The V and J genes are TRBV27 and TRBJ2-1, with 13 positions matching TRBD2. The junction had 13 bases not matched to a gene; V was cut back by 5 bases and J by 9 bases. This CDR3 region has 17 residues. Germline loops: CDR1 MNHEY, CDR2 SMNVEV (reference sequence). The CDR3 DNA reads as TGTGCCAGCAGTCCGGGACTAGCGGGGAGTCCTATGGGTGAGCAGTTCTTC. Translating gives CASSPGLAGSPMGEQFF.

This clonotype came up many times. The genes are TRBV5-6 and TRBJ1-2; no definite D call. The germline V gene encodes CDR1 SGHDT and CDR2 YYEEEE. The CDR3 covers 14 residues. V lost 2 bases and J 3 bases, leaving 11 bases between the germline ends. CDR3 sequence (DNA): TGTGCCAGCAGCTTCGGTCAGAGGGACTATGGCTACACCTTC. Amino acids: CASSFGQRDYGYTF.

This clonotype was counted only a few times. V gene TRBV6-7 combines with J gene TRBJ2-3; the match to TRBD2 covers 10 bases. TRBV6-7 is an ORF for which the function is uncertain. V lost 4 bases to trimming and J lost 4 bases; unmatched junction nucleotides: 17. CDR3 length equals 19 residues. CDR3: CASSLEPGLAVGGPDTQYF. CDR3 DNA: TGTGCCAGCAGTTTGGAGCCTGGACTAGCGGTTGGGGGCCCAGATACGCAGTATTTT.

This clonotype was counted only a few times. V gene TRBV3-1 combines with J gene TRBJ2-2; D is undetermined. Trimming took 4 bases from V and 6 from J, leaving 6 bases between them. The CDR3 contains 12 residues. Germline V gene data show CDR1 as LGHDT and CDR2 as YNNKEL (reference sequence). CDR3 DNA: TGTGCCAGCAGCCCCATTCCCGGGGAGCTGTTTTTT. Residues: CASSPIPGELFF.

The chain employs TRBV7-8 and TRBJ2-2, with 10 bases that match TRBD2. The CDR3 length is 16 residues. V trimming: 0 bases; J trimming: 4 bases; junction bases outside the gene matches: 2. From germline, CDR1 is SGHVS and CDR2 FQNEAQ. The CDR3 sequence is CASSLAIAGGTGELFF. CDR3 DNA: TGTGCCAGCAGCTTAGCGATAGCGGGAGGCACCGGGGAGCTGTTTTTT.

The V and J genes are TRBV28 and TRBJ2-7; 7 bases are a match to TRBD2. Trimming cost V 3 bases and J 6 bases; bases outside gene matches: 14. The CDR3 extends over 16 amino acids. In germline, CDR1 is MDHEN, CDR2 SYDVKM. CDR3 protein: CASSLRAFAGEGEQYF. CDR3 nucleotides: TGTGCCAGCAGTTTGCGGGCATTCGCCGGGGAGGGCGAGCAGTACTTC.